This T cell receptor (beta chain) was sequenced during a study of prognosis after radiotherapy for stage I lung cancer. Study-level information: No patients got concurrent therapy with stereotactic body radiotherapy.

Points from the study as a whole: Unique TCR clone counts were lower following stereotactic body radiation therapy (median approximately 9,600 versus 7,200).

By share, this clonotype counts as medium-sized. The target antigen is unknown. The authors amplified TCR beta CDR3 from genomic DNA using two-round multiplex PCR. Gene-specific primers for each TRBV and TRBJ gene drove first-round PCR. TCRdb reanalysed the multiplex PCR reads using MiXCR and keeps one entry per CDR3 protein. There are fewer than 35,000 distinct CDR3 sequences in the sample; over 45% occur only once, and approximately 15% lies in the top ten. Germline V CDR1 and CDR2: MNHEY, SVGAGI. This CDR3 has 14 amino acids. V was cut by 4 bases and J by 7 bases, with 11 bases left in between. Here the sequenced sample was PBMCs, taken before or after stereotactic body radiation therapy (not recorded which). The chain combines TRBV6-5 with TRBJ1-6; D perhaps matches TRBD1 (5 bases). The clonotype originates from a donor over 45 with non-small cell lung cancer. This CDR3 reads CASSWGDGNSPLHF. CDR3 sequence (DNA): TGTGCCAGCAGTTGGGGGGACGGGAATTCACCCCTCCACTTT.